This TCR beta chain was documented in a study of blood T cell repertoires in COVID-19. On the study more broadly: The study drew acute and convalescent COVID-19 samples from the United States, Italy and Spain.

Seattle's enrolled individuals joined amid active infection and were then monitored longitudinally. TCRdb's copy holds only in-frame clones and misses some; the assay was immunoSEQ multiplex PCR. The repertoire holds approximately 460,000 clones, with 80% to 90% as singletons. Sequencing was carried out using peripheral blood. The TCR was taken from a man aged 18-30 years with COVID-19, enrolled during active disease.

The DNA for the CDR3 is TGTGCCAGCAGTTCGCTAGCGGGAGGGCCCAACACCGGGGAGCTGTTTTTT. This encodes CASSSLAGGPNTGELFF. The J gene is TRBJ2-2, the V gene TRBV27; TRBD2 agrees at 12 bases. The junction had 5 bases not matched to a gene; V was cut back by 4 bases and J by 2 bases. Germline lookup yields CDR1 MNHEY and CDR2 SMNVEV (reference sequence). The CDR3 has 17 residues.